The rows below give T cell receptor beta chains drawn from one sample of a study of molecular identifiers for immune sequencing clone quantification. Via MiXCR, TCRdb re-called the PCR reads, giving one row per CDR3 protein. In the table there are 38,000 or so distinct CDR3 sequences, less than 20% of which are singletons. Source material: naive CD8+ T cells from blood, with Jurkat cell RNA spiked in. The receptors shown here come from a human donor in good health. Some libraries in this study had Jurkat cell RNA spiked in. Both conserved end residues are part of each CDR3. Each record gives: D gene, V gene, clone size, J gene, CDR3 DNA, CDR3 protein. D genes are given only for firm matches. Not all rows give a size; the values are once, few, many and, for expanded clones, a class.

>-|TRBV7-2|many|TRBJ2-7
TGTGCCAGCAGCTTAGCCAATAACCCACCTTACGAGCAGTACTTC
CASSLANNPPYEQYF
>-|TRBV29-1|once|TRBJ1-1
TGCAGCGTTGTAGGGTCTCACACTGAAGCTTTCTTT
CSVVGSHTEAFF
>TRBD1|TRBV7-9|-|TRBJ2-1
TGTGCCAGCATGCCGCGGACAGGTGAAAATGAGCAGTTCTTC
CASMPRTGENEQFF
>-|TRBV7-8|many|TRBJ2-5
TGTGCCAGCACAGGGAGTTCGGAGACCCAGTACTTC
CASTGSSETQYF
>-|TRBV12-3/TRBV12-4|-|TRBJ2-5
TGTGCCAGCAGTTTATTGCGGGGTAGGAGGGAGACCCAGTACTTC
CASSLLRGRRETQYF
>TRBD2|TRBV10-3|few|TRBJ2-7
TGTGCCATCAGTGAACGGGGGACTAGCAGCTACGAGCAGTACTTC
CAISERGTSSYEQYF
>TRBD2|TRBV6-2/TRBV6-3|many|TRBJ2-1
TGTGTCACCGTTAGCGGGAGGGGGGACAATGAGCAGTTCTTC
CVTVSGRGDNEQFF
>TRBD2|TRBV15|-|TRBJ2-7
TGTGCCACCAGCAGTTCAGGGACAACTGGCGGGAGGGCCTACGAGCAGTACTTC
CATSSSGTTGGRAYEQYF
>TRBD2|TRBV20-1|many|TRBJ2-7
TGCAGTGCAGCACCGGGGGGGATTTACGAGCAGTACTTC
CSAAPGGIYEQYF
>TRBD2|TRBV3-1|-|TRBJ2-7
TGTGCCAGCAGCCAACTAGCGGGAGGCTCCTACGAGCAGTACTTC
CASSQLAGGSYEQYF
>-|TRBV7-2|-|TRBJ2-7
TGTGCCAGCAGCTTATTCGAGGACAGCTACGAGCAGTACTTC
CASSLFEDSYEQYF
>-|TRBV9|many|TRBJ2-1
TGTGCCAGCAGGGGCTCCTACAATGAGCAGTTCTTC
CASRGSYNEQFF
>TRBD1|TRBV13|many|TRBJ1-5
TGTGCCAGCGCAGGGGGGAATCAGCCCCAGCATTTT
CASAGGNQPQHF
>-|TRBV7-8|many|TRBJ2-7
TGTGCCAGCAGCTTATTGGGGGGATTGGTGACCTACGAGCAGTACTTC
CASSLLGGLVTYEQYF
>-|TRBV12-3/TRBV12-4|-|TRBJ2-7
TGTGCCAGCAGTTGGGCCCAGCCTCTAGCGTCCTACGAGCAGTACTTC
CASSWAQPLASYEQYF
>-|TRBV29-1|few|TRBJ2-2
TGCAGCGTTGTTTATCACACCGGGGAGCTGTTTTTT
CSVVYHTGELFF
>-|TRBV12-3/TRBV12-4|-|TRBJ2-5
TGTGCCAGCAGTTTTGCGGGGCCCGGGGAGACCCAGTACTTC
CASSFAGPGETQYF
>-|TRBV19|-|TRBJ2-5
TGTGCCAGTAGTCACCCCCAAGAGACCCAGTACTTC
CASSHPQETQYF
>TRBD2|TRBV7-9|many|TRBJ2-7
TGTGCCAGCAGCTTAGTATTAGTGACTAGCGGGAGAGACGAGCAGTACTTC
CASSLVLVTSGRDEQYF
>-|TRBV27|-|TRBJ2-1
TGTGCCAGCAGTTTATTACTAGTCAGTGAGCAGTTCTTC
CASSLLLVSEQFF
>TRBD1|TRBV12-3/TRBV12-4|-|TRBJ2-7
TGTGCCAGCAGTCACAGGGGGGCCCAACACGAGCAGTACTTC
CASSHRGAQHEQYF
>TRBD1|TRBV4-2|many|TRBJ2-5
TGTGCCAGCAGCCAAAAATGGACAGGGGAAGAGACCCAGTACTTC
CASSQKWTGEETQYF
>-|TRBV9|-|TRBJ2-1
TGTGCCAGCAGCGTGCTCGGGGCAAATGAGCAGTTCTTC
CASSVLGANEQFF
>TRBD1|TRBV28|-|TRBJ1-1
TGTGCCAGCAGTTTATGGGGGACAGGGTTCACTGAAGCTTTCTTT
CASSLWGTGFTEAFF
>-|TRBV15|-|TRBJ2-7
TGTGCCACCAGCGGAGGGGGGACGGACGGGTACGAGCAGTACTTC
CATSGGGTDGYEQYF
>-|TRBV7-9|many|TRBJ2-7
TGTGCCAGCAGCCCGGACTACTTC
CASSPDYF
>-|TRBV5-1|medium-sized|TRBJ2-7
TGCGCCAGCAGCTTCGGGGCGACGACCTACGAGCAGTACTTC
CASSFGATTYEQYF
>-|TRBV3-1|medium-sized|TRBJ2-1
TGTGCCAGCAGCCACGAAGCGGGTTACGCCTACAATGAGCAGTTCTTC
CASSHEAGYAYNEQFF
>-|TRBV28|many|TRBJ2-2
TGTGCCAGCACAGTGACAGCCGGAAACACCGGGGAGCTGTTTTTT
CASTVTAGNTGELFF
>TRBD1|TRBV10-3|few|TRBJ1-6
TGTGCCAGACGGGACAGCGAAAATTCACCCCTCCACTTT
CARRDSENSPLHF
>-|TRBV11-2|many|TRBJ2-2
TGTGCCAGCAGCTTAGGCGGAGGTTCGAACACCGGGGAGCTGTTTTTT
CASSLGGGSNTGELFF
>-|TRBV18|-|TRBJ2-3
TGTGCCAGCTCACCAGGGAACAGGCTCACAGATACGCAGTATTTT
CASSPGNRLTDTQYF
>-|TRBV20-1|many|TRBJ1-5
TGCAGTGCTAGAGTTCGGGGCAGCTATCAGCCCCAGCATTTT
CSARVRGSYQPQHF
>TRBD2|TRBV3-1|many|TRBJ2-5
TGTGCCAGCAGCCAAGATATCGGGGGGGGAGAGACCCAGTACTTC
CASSQDIGGGETQYF
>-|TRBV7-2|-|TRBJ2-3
TGTGCCAGCAGCTTACAATTGAGGGCCCTAGATACGCGGTATTTT
CASSLQLRALDTRYF
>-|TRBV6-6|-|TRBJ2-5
TGTGCCAGCAGTTACTCGGCACACCAAGAGACCCAGTACTTC
CASSYSAHQETQYF
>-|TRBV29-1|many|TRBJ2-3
TGCAGCGCTAAGGATTCCACAGATACGCAGTATTTT
CSAKDSTDTQYF
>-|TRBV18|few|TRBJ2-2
TGTGCCAGCTCACTCGAACGGACGGCGCCGAACACCGGGGAGCTGTTTTTT
CASSLERTAPNTGELFF
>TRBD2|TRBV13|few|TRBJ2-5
TGTGCCAGCAGCTTAGGCACTAGCGGGAGAGCGGAGACCCAGTACTTC
CASSLGTSGRAETQYF
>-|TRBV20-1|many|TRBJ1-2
TGCAGTGCTAGTCTCGGACTTACGAACTATGGCTACACCTTC
CSASLGLTNYGYTF
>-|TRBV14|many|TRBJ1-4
TGTGCCAGCAGCTTTTATCGAGAAAAACTGTTTTTT
CASSFYREKLFF
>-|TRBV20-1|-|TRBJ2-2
TGCAGTGCTAGAGAATTGTACAGGCCGAGGTCCGGGGAGCTGTTTTTT
CSARELYRPRSGELFF
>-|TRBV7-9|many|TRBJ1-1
TGTGCCAGCAGCTTAACCAACACTGAAGCTTTCTTT
CASSLTNTEAFF
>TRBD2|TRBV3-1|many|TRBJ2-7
TGTGCCAGCAGCCTACACCCGGCTAGCGGCAACTCCTACGAGCAGTACTTC
CASSLHPASGNSYEQYF
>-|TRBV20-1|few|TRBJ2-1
TGCAGTGTCGGTGGTTCCTACAATGAGCAGTTCTTC
CSVGGSYNEQFF
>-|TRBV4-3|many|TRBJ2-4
TGCGCCAGCAGCCAAGAACCCGGTGACGCCTCAGCCAAAAACATTCAGTACTTC
CASSQEPGDASAKNIQYF
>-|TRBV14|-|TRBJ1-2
TGTGCCAGCAGCCAAGGTGGCAGGATAGAATATGGCTACACCTTC
CASSQGGRIEYGYTF
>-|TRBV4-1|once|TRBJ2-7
TGCGCCAGCAGCCAAGATTTGAGGGGGTGGGGGCAGTACTTC
CASSQDLRGWGQYF
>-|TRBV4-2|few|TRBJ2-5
TGTGCCAGCAGTCACGTAACCGGCGGGATGGGAGAGACCCAGTACTTC
CASSHVTGGMGETQYF
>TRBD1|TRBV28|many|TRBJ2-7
TGTGCCATTACCGGGACAGGGGGCTACGAGCAGTACTTC
CAITGTGGYEQYF
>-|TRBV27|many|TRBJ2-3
TGTGCCAGCAGCCTTATGCTTGGCACAGATACGCAGTATTTT
CASSLMLGTDTQYF
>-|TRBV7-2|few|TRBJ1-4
TGTGCCAGCAGCACGGAAAAATCAACTAATGAAAAACTGTTTTTT
CASSTEKSTNEKLFF
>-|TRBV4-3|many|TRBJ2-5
TGCGCCAGCAGCCAAGATTCGCCATCGATACAAGAGACCCAGTACTTC
CASSQDSPSIQETQYF
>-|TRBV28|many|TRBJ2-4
TGTGCCAGCAGTTTCAGGGATGGGAAAAACATTCAGTACTTC
CASSFRDGKNIQYF
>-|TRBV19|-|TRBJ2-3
TGTGCCAGTAGTGGCACGAGCACAGATACGCAGTATTTT
CASSGTSTDTQYF
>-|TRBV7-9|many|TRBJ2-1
TGTGCCAGCAGCCAGCCGGGACGCCCGTACAATGAGCAGTTCTTC
CASSQPGRPYNEQFF
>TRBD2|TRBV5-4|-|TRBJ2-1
TGTGCCACAGGACTAGCGGACCTCAATGAGCAGTTCTTC
CATGLADLNEQFF
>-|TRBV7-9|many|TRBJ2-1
TGTGCCAGCAGCTGGGGATTCAATGAGCAGTTCTTC
CASSWGFNEQFF
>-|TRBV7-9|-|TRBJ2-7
TGTGCCAGCAGCTTAGTAGGTGGAGCGGCGTACGAGCAGTACTTC
CASSLVGGAAYEQYF
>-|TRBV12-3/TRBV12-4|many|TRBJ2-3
TGTGCCACCCTATGGGGGGGCAGGGACACAGATACGCAGTATTTT
CATLWGGRDTDTQYF